The 29 T cell receptor beta chains in this list originate from one sample, sequenced in a study of blood T cell repertoires in COVID-19. Produced via immunoSEQ multiplex PCR; TCRdb's table is partial and in-frame only. The sample consists of hundreds of thousands of clones, more than 80% of them appearing once. Sequenced: PBMCs or T cells enriched from blood (not recorded which). Source of these receptors: a man between 18 and 35 years old who had recovered from COVID-19.

The chain joins TRBV19 to TRBJ1-1; TRBD1 is a possible D gene (6 bases). In germline, CDR1 is LNHDA, CDR2 SQIVND (reference sequence). The CDR3 runs to 13 residues. With 7 bases removed from V and 0 bases from J, the gap between germline ends came to 9 bases. CDR3: CASKGQMNTEAFF. The CDR3 DNA reads as TGTGCCAGTAAAGGACAGATGAACACTGAAGCTTTCTTT.

The CDR3 DNA sequence: TGTGCCATCAGTGAGGAGGGTTCTGGAAACACCATATATTTT. Amino acid sequence: CAISEEGSGNTIYF. This chain uses TRBV10-3 with TRBJ1-3, with no clear D. V gave up 2 bases and J gave up 1 base, with 6 bases separating them. Per the germline V gene, CDR1 is ENHRY and CDR2 is SYGVKD. CDR3 length equals 14 residues.

The chain couples TRBV5-1 to TRBJ2-3; no clear D. Germline V gives CDR1 SGHRS, CDR2 YFSETQ. The germline V and J ends were trimmed by 4 bases and 1 base, with 10 bases remaining between them. The CDR3 has 14 amino acids. CDR3 protein: CASSAFLGTDTQYF. The CDR3 DNA reads as TGCGCCAGCAGCGCGTTTCTGGGCACAGATACGCAGTATTTT. The whole variable domain, filled in from reference TRBV5-1 and TRBJ2-3, reads KAGVTQTPRYLIKTRGQQVTLSCSPISGHRSVSWYQQTPGQGLQFLFEYFSETQRNKGNFPGRFSGRQFSNSRSEMNVSTLELGDSALYLCASSAFLGTDTQYFGPGTRLTVL.

The chain carries TRBV9 and TRBJ2-3; 8 bases line up with TRBD2. The CDR3 runs to 16 residues. Germline CDR1 and CDR2: SGDLS and YYNGEE. Germline trimming cut 0 bases from V and 6 bases from J; bases unmatched to any gene: 9. CDR3 residues: CASSVGDGGAMDTQYF. DNA of the CDR3: TGTGCCAGCAGCGTAGGAGACGGGGGGGCCATGGATACGCAGTATTTT.

The V and J genes are TRBV19 and TRBJ1-6; 8 bases fit TRBD1. CDR3 size: 15 residues. The junction had 6 bases not matched to a gene; V was cut back by 4 bases and J by 7 bases. Germline V gene data show CDR1 as LNHDA and CDR2 as SQIVND (reference sequence). The CDR3 loop reads CASSTRQGRNSPLHF. The CDR3 DNA follows: TGTGCCAGTAGTACCCGACAGGGGAGGAATTCACCCCTCCACTTT. Filled out from reference TRBV19 and TRBJ1-6, the complete variable domain reads DGGITQSPKYLFRKEGQNVTLSCEQNLNHDAMYWYRQDPGQGLRLIYYSQIVNDFQKGDIAEGYSVSREKKESFPLTVTSAQKNPTAFYLCASSTRQGRNSPLHFGNGTRLTVT.

The genes are TRBV4-1 and TRBJ2-7, with D possibly being TRBD2 (5 bases). Deletions cut 1 base from V and 1 base from J, with 11 bases between. There are 15 residues in the CDR3. The germline CDR1 and CDR2 sequences are MGHRA and YSYEKL. CDR3 amino acids: CASSQGSLASYEQYF. The CDR3 DNA reads as TGCGCCAGCAGCCAAGGTTCGCTAGCTTCCTACGAGCAGTACTTC.

In its sample, this clone was seen once. This chain connects TRBV11-2 to TRBJ2-1; D may be TRBD2 (6 bases). There are 15 residues in the CDR3. Germline-derived CDR1 and CDR2 are SGHAT and FQNNGV. Trimming took 5 bases from V and 6 from J, leaving 17 bases between them. The CDR3 loop reads CASSTLAGEGNEQFF. The CDR3 bases are TGTGCCAGCAGCACACTAGCCGGAGAAGGCAATGAGCAGTTCTTC. Full variable domain (rest looked up from reference TRBV11-2 and TRBJ2-1): EAGVAQSPRYKIIEKRQSVAFWCNPISGHATLYWYQQILGQGPKLLIQFQNNGVVDDSQLPKDRFSAERLKGVDSTLKIQPAKLEDSAVYLCASSTLAGEGNEQFFGPGTRLTVL.

V and J are TRBV2 and TRBJ2-5; D possibly corresponds to TRBD1 (6 bases). The CDR3 has 13 amino acids. The V gene's germline CDR1 is SNHLY and CDR2 FYNNEI. The V end was cut by 6 bases, the J end by 1 base, with 9 bases between. The CDR3 reads CASRGQPQETQYF. The DNA of the CDR3 is TGTGCCAGCAGAGGACAGCCCCAAGAGACCCAGTACTTC.

The rearrangement uses TRBV6-1 and TRBJ2-3; D unclear. The CDR3 is 16 residues long. Germline V gives CDR1 MNHNS, CDR2 SASEGT. The V and J ends lost 1 base and 0 bases respectively, with 11 bases between them. The CDR3 DNA reads as TGTGCCAGCAGTGAAGGATGGCAGTCTAGCACAGATACGCAGTATTTT. Protein: CASSEGWQSSTDTQYF.

The chain uses TRBV13 and TRBJ1-1; D gene uncertain. The CDR3 loop spans 14 amino acids. Germline V gene data show CDR1 as PRHDT and CDR2 as FYEKMQ (reference sequence). Trimming took 8 bases from V and 3 from J, leaving 16 bases between them. In DNA form, the CDR3 reads TGTGCCAGCTGCTCAAGAGGGTTTGACACTGAAGCTTTCTTT. Translating it yields CASCSRGFDTEAFF.

This chain links TRBV23-1 with TRBJ2-7; D possibly corresponds to TRBD1 (6 bases). TRBV23-1 is assigned to the ORF class and has an uncertain function. V shed 4 bases and J shed 0 bases, with 22 bases lying between them. The CDR3 sequence is 18 residues long. The CDR3 spells CASSPEADSPGNSYEQYF. The CDR3 nucleotides are TGCGCCAGCAGTCCCGAAGCGGACAGCCCCGGTAACTCCTACGAGCAGTACTTC.

V is TRBV11-2 and J is TRBJ2-7, with 7 bases aligning to TRBD2. The CDR3 consists of 13 residues. The germline V gene has CDR1 SGHAT and CDR2 FQNNGV. After removal of 3 bases from V and 5 bases from J, the junction contained 4 bases not matched to a gene. CDR3 sequence (DNA): TGTGCCAGCAGCTTCTCGGGAGGCGACGAGCAGTACTTC. Encoded protein: CASSFSGGDEQYF.

The chain is built from TRBV18 and TRBJ1-1; the D is unclear. There are 16 residues in the CDR3. The germline V gene has CDR1 KGHSH and CDR2 LQKENI. Trimming removed 1 base at V and 1 base at J, with 13 bases between. Written as DNA, the CDR3 is TGTGCCAGCTCACCACGATGGGAGCAACCGAACACTGAAGCTTTCTTT. Translation gives CASSPRWEQPNTEAFF.

The chain carries TRBV25-1 and TRBJ2-3; tentatively, D is TRBD2 (5 bases). V lost 4 bases, J lost 6 bases, and 8 bases lay in between. This CDR3 has 12 amino acids. CDR1 is MGHDK and CDR2 is SYGVNS in the germline V gene. DNA for the CDR3: TGTGCCAGCAGTGTAACTAGGGATACGCAGTATTTT. Translating it yields CASSVTRDTQYF.

The V call is TRBV3-1 (or the pseudogene TRBV3-2), the J call TRBJ2-1; 11 nucleotides align to TRBD2. Per germline, CDR1 LGHDT and CDR2 YNNKEL (reference sequence). This CDR3 is built from 17 residues. With V trimmed by 0 bases and J by 9 bases, 10 bases remained unmatched. This chain's CDR3 is CASSQEGSGRAGSEQFF. DNA of the CDR3: TGTGCCAGCAGCCAAGAGGGTAGCGGGAGGGCCGGGAGTGAGCAGTTCTTC.

This sequence joins TRBV28 and TRBJ2-7; no clear D gene. This CDR3 comprises 11 residues. The germline V gene has CDR1 MDHEN and CDR2 SYDVKM. Between the trimmed V and J ends, which lost 6 bases and 3 bases, there was a span of 6 bases. CDR3 nucleotide sequence: TGTGCCAGCAGCGTAAACTACGAGCAGTACTTC. Its protein product is CASSVNYEQYF.

The J gene is TRBJ1-6, the V gene TRBV18, with D possibly matching TRBD1 (5 bases). The CDR3 covers 17 residues. Germline V CDR1 and CDR2: KGHSH, LQKENI. V gave up 3 bases and J gave up 7 bases, with 19 bases separating them. CDR3 loop: CASSPRAPPTMNSPLHF. The CDR3 DNA reads as TGTGCCAGCTCACCCAGGGCACCGCCGACCATGAATTCACCCCTCCACTTT.

The chain uses TRBV6-6 and TRBJ1-1, with 7 bases matching TRBD1. Germline loops: CDR1 MNHNY, CDR2 SVGAGI (reference sequence). CDR3 length equals 15 residues. J lost 1 base, V lost 2 bases, and 4 bases had no gene match. The CDR3 region has the DNA TGTGCCAGCAGTTACACGCGGACAGGGAACACTGAAGCTTTCTTT. It yields the protein CASSYTRTGNTEAFF.

The V call is TRBV29-1, the J call TRBJ2-7; perhaps TRBD2 as D (6 bases). Germline V CDR1 and CDR2: SQVTM, ANQGSEA. V lost 5 bases, J lost 1 base, and 9 bases lay in between. The CDR3 totals 12 residues. CDR3 bases: TGCAGCGTTATGGGGACTTCCTACGAGCAGTACTTC. Protein: CSVMGTSYEQYF.

The V and J genes are TRBV19 and TRBJ2-1, with TRBD2 as a possible D gene (6 bases). The CDR3 extends over 15 amino acids. Trimming pared 8 bases from V and 2 bases from J, leaving 16 bases between. Per the germline V gene, CDR1 is LNHDA and CDR2 is SQIVND (reference sequence). The CDR3 sequence is CASSKSGTPYNEQFF. The CDR3 DNA sequence: TGTGCCAGTTCCAAATCAGGGACTCCCTACAATGAGCAGTTCTTC.

The CDR3 here is CASSTYRGWDTEAFF. The DNA for the CDR3 is TGTGCCAGCAGTACCTACAGGGGCTGGGACACTGAAGCTTTCTTT. The V gene is TRBV28, the J gene TRBJ1-1, with 7 bases that match TRBD1. J lost 3 bases, V lost 5 bases, and 9 bases had no gene match. This CDR3 has 15 residues. Germline V gene lookup returns CDR1 MDHEN and CDR2 SYDVKM.

The chain employs TRBV7-9 and TRBJ1-5, with TRBD1 identical over 7 bases. V was pared by 5 bases and J by 1 base, with 5 bases of the junction left unmatched. This CDR3 region has 15 residues. Germline V gene sequence: CDR1 SEHNR, CDR2 FQNEAQ (reference sequence). The CDR3 region has the DNA TGTGCCAGCAGCCCAGGGACAGCAAGCAATCAGCCCCAGCATTTT. This sequence encodes CASSPGTASNQPQHF. Combining the CDR3 with reference TRBV7-9 and TRBJ1-5 gives the whole variable domain DTGVSQNPRHKITKRGQNVTFRCDPISEHNRLYWYRQTLGQGPEFLTYFQNEAQLEKSRLLSDRFSAERPKGSFSTLEIQRTEQGDSAMYLCASSPGTASNQPQHFGDGTRLSIL.

Only one count was recorded for this clone. The DNA of the CDR3 is TGTGCCAGCAGCTTGGCAGTAGGTCAGGGACTCGTCGAGCAGTACTTC. Residues: CASSLAVGQGLVEQYF. The genes are TRBV5-4 and TRBJ2-7, with D perhaps TRBD2 (6 bases). The CDR3 consists of 16 residues. V lost 0 bases to trimming and J lost 6 bases, with 19 bases between them. Germline loops: CDR1 SGHNT, CDR2 YYREEE (reference sequence).

This chain connects TRBV5-4 to TRBJ1-1; D may be TRBD1 (5 bases). Germline CDR1 and CDR2: SGHNT and YYREEE (reference sequence). V lost 2 bases and J 0 bases, leaving 11 bases between the germline ends. The CDR3 spans 15 residues. The DNA for the CDR3 is TGTGCCAGCAGCTTCCACAGGAATATGAACACTGAAGCTTTCTTT. Translating gives CASSFHRNMNTEAFF.

The chain is built from TRBV6-5 and TRBJ2-2; D gene uncertain. Trimming left V 3 bases short and J 4 bases short, with 6 bases between. Germline assignment: CDR1 MNHEY and CDR2 SVGAGI. The length of the CDR3 is 13 residues. The chain's CDR3 is CASSYPVTGELFF. Written as DNA, the CDR3 is TGTGCCAGCAGTTATCCCGTCACCGGGGAGCTGTTTTTT.

This chain links TRBV5-1 with TRBJ1-4; D gene unclear. The germline V and J ends were trimmed by 7 bases and 5 bases, with 12 bases remaining between them. Germline V CDR1 and CDR2: SGHRS, YFSETQ. The CDR3 loop spans 13 amino acids. CDR3 nucleotides: TGCGCCAGCTCGACCGGAGACAATGAAAAACTGTTTTTT. As protein: CASSTGDNEKLFF.

V gene TRBV10-3 combines with J gene TRBJ1-5; the D is unclear. V dropped 5 bases and J dropped 6 bases, with 8 bases sitting between them. This CDR3 has 12 amino acids. CDR1 is ENHRY and CDR2 is SYGVKD in the germline V gene. CDR3 region: CAISLEGQPQHF. The CDR3, as DNA: TGTGCCATCAGTTTGGAGGGTCAGCCCCAGCATTTT.

This rearrangement joins TRBV2 to TRBJ1-1; the match to TRBD1 covers 7 bases. Germline V gene sequence: CDR1 SNHLY, CDR2 FYNNEI. CDR3 length: 14 residues. Germline trimming cut 6 bases from V and 8 bases from J; bases unmatched to any gene: 12. This CDR3 reads CASSPLGQAVEAFF. The CDR3 nucleotides read TGTGCCAGCAGCCCCCTAGGACAGGCCGTAGAAGCTTTCTTT.

The rearrangement uses TRBV7-9 and TRBJ2-4; 10 nucleotides agree with TRBD1. Germline-derived CDR1 and CDR2 are SEHNR and FQNEAQ (reference sequence). The length of the CDR3 is 15 residues. V lost 5 bases to trimming and J lost 4 bases; unmatched junction nucleotides: 5. The CDR3 bases are TGTGCCAGCAGCAGAGGGACAGGGGTGAAAAACATTCAGTACTTC. Translated: CASSRGTGVKNIQYF.